The present T cell receptor (beta chain) was sequenced within a study of T cells in localized non-small cell lung cancer. Using immunoSEQ multiplex PCR, the repertoire was profiled, and TCRdb retains in-frame clones only, with some absent. Found here are 50,000 to 70,000 clones, roughly 79% of them singletons; the top ten hold just over 4.5%. Germline V gene sequence: CDR1 ENHRY, CDR2 SYGVKD. The CDR3 has 15 amino acids. Deletions cut 1 base from V and 3 bases from J, with 12 bases between. This sample comprised PBMCs, obtained before any cancer treatment. V usage is TRBV10-3 and J usage is TRBJ1-1; D possibly corresponds to TRBD1 (6 bases). The origin of this receptor is a man aged 35-75 years with stage II lung adenocarcinoma. The CDR3 sequence is CAISEFWTEHTEAFF. The CDR3, as DNA: TGTGCCATCAGTGAGTTCTGGACAGAGCACACTGAAGCTTTCTTT.